The present TCR beta chain was sequenced within a study of early T cells in non-severe SARS-CoV-2 infection. TCRdb re-derived calls from the 5' RACE reads in MiXCR, one entry per CDR3 protein. The sample records under 100,000 distinct CDR3 sequences, approximately 10% being singletons. This clonotype has more than one count but fewer than ten. The CDR3 totals 13 residues. The germline V gene encodes CDR1 DFQATT and CDR2 SNEGSKA (reference sequence). The ends were cut back, 3 bases at V and 6 bases at J, with 12 bases in the middle. The chain has TRBV20-1 and TRBJ1-5; D might be TRBD1 (6 bases). Sequenced sample: whole blood. This TCR came from an adult who was a healthcare worker with PCR-confirmed SARS-CoV-2 infection or an uninfected control (not recorded which). CDR3 region: CSASSRGGQPQHF. DNA of the CDR3: TGCAGTGCTAGCAGCCGAGGGGGTCAGCCCCAGCATTTT.